These T cell receptor beta chains were read from a single sample in a study of cytomegalovirus exposure and HLA in healthy donors. Only in-frame clones appear in the TCRdb table, and some are missing; sequencing was by immunoSEQ multiplex PCR. The sample shows under 200,000 clones, 75% to 85% of them seen only once. Specimen: PBMCs. The receptors come from a woman between 18 and 29 years old in good health and CMV-seropositive. Each CDR3 is given with its conserved first and last residue. Fields, in order: V gene, D gene, clone size, J gene, CDR3 DNA, CDR3 protein. A D gene is named only where the DNA matches it firmly. Some rows have no size entry. The others give once, few or many, or a class for an expanded clone.

TRBV5-1	TRBD2	.	TRBJ2-1	TGCGCCAGCAGCTTGGGAGGGACTAGCTCGAACAATGAGCAGTTCTTC	CASSLGGTSSNNEQFF
TRBV2	.	.	TRBJ1-4	TGTGCCAGCACTTTCGGGGGAAGGAATGAAAAACTGTTTTTT	CASTFGGRNEKLFF
TRBV7-9	.	.	TRBJ1-1	TGTGCCAGCAGCTTAGGGTCGGGTGTCCCTGAAGCTTTCTTT	CASSLGSGVPEAFF
TRBV23-1	TRBD1	.	TRBJ1-6	TGCGCCAGCAGCCCCCGCCGGGACAGCCTTAATTCACCCCTCCACTTT	CASSPRRDSLNSPLHF
TRBV29-1	TRBD1	.	TRBJ1-2	TGCAGCGTTAGAACAGGGGTAGGCTACACCTTC	CSVRTGVGYTF
TRBV19	TRBD1	.	TRBJ1-2	TGTGCCAGTAGTCGAGGAGACAGGGTCGATGGCTACACCTTC	CASSRGDRVDGYTF
TRBV25-1	TRBD1	.	TRBJ1-1	TGTGCCAGCACCGGAACAGGGGGTCGGACATGGAACACTGAAGCTTTCTTT	CASTGTGGRTWNTEAFF
TRBV4-3	.	once	TRBJ1-2	TGCGCCAGCAGCCAAGACCTCACATGGCAAGGCTACACCTTC	CASSQDLTWQGYTF
TRBV5-1	.	few	TRBJ1-2	TGCGCCAGCAGCTTGCGCGCCTCCTATGGCTACACCTTC	CASSLRASYGYTF
TRBV18	.	.	TRBJ2-5	TGTGCCAGCTCACTGGGCAGGGGTCAAGAGACCCAGTACTTC	CASSLGRGQETQYF
TRBV30	TRBD1	.	TRBJ1-1	TGTGCCTGGAGTCTTGGGCAGGGGGAGTCTGAAGCTTTCTTC	CAWSLGQGESEAFF
TRBV30	.	.	TRBJ1-6	TGTGCCTGGAGTGTCGGTTCACCCCTCCACTTT	CAWSVGSPLHF
TRBV6-1	.	.	TRBJ2-7	TGTGCCAGCAGCGGGGGTTCCTACGAGCAGTACTTC	CASSGGSYEQYF
TRBV5-1	TRBD2	once	TRBJ2-1	TGCGCCAGCAGCATCTCTAGCGGGGGGGGGCATGAGCAGTTCTTC	CASSISSGGGHEQFF
TRBV11-2	.	.	TRBJ2-1	TGTGCCAGCAGCTTAGGTAGTAGACGGGAGAGCAATGAGCAGTTCTTC	CASSLGSRRESNEQFF
TRBV20-1	TRBD1	.	TRBJ1-2	TGCAGTGCGACAGGGGACTATGGCTACACCTTC	CSATGDYGYTF
TRBV19	.	.	TRBJ1-2	TGTGCCAGTAGTATTGCGGGTTCCTATGGCTACACCTTC	CASSIAGSYGYTF
TRBV4-1	TRBD2	once	TRBJ2-1	TGCGCCAGCAGCCAGAGGGGGCGGGGGGGCCGCGGGGCAGACAATGAGCAGTTCTTC	CASSQRGRGGRGADNEQFF
TRBV6-5	TRBD2	.	TRBJ2-1	TGTGCCAGCAGCCGGACTAGCGATGAGCAGTTCTTC	CASSRTSDEQFF
TRBV7-6	TRBD2	.	TRBJ2-5	TGTGCCAGCAGCTTTGGGCGAGCGGGGGGGCGTGAGACCCAGTACTTC	CASSFGRAGGRETQYF
TRBV5-1	TRBD2	once	TRBJ2-2	TGCGCCAGCAGCTTGGACCTAGCGGGGCCCCCCAACACCGGGGAGCTGTTTTTT	CASSLDLAGPPNTGELFF
TRBV9	.	.	TRBJ1-6	TGTGCCAGCAGCGCTGGGCCATCCAATTCACCCCTCCACTTT	CASSAGPSNSPLHF
TRBV7-2	.	.	TRBJ2-7	TGTGCCAGCAGCTTAAGCGAAACGAGCTCCTACGAGCAGTACTTC	CASSLSETSSYEQYF
TRBV15	.	.	TRBJ2-5	TGTGCCACCAGCAGACAACAGCGGTACCAAGAGACCCAGTACTTC	CATSRQQRYQETQYF
TRBV28	TRBD2	.	TRBJ2-7	TGTGCCAGCAGTTTGGCCGGGGAGGGCGAGCAGTACTTC	CASSLAGEGEQYF
TRBV6-4	TRBD2	few	TRBJ2-3	TGTGCCAGCAGTGAATCGAGCGGGGGGAGCACAGATACGCAGTATTTT	CASSESSGGSTDTQYF
TRBV18	.	.	TRBJ2-5	TGTGCCAGCTCACCACCGTCCAGCCAAGAGACCCAGTACTTC	CASSPPSSQETQYF